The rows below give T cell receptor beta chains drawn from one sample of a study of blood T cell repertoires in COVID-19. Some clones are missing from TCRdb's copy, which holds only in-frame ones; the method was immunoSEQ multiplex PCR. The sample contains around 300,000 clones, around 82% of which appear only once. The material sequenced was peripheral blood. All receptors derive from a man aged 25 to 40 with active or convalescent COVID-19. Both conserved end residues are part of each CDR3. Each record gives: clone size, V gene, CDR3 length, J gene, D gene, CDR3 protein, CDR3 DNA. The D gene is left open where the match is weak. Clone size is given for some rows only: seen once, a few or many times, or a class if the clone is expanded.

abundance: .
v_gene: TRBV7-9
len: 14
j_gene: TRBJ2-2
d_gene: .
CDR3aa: CASSLAGGTGELFF
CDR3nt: TGTGCCAGCAGCTTAGCCGGAGGGACCGGGGAGCTGTTTTTT

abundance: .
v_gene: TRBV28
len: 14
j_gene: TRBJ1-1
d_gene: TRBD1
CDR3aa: CASTRAGGSTEAFF
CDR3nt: TGTGCCAGCACCCGTGCAGGGGGGTCCACTGAAGCTTTCTTT

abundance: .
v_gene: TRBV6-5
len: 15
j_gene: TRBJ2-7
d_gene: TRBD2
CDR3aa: CASSKPSGGIYEQYF
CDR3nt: TGTGCCAGCAGTAAACCTAGCGGGGGAATATACGAGCAGTACTTC

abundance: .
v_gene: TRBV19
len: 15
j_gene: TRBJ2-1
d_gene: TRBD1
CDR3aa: CASSIRQGLYNEQFF
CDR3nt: TGTGCCAGTAGTATACGACAGGGCCTCTACAATGAGCAGTTCTTC

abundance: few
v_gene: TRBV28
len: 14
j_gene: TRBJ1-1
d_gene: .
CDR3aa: CASSLAGWDTEAFF
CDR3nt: TGTGCCAGCAGTCTGGCAGGGTGGGACACTGAAGCTTTCTTT

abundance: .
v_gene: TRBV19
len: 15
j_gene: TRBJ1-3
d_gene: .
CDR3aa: CASSAWQGSGNTIYF
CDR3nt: TGTGCCAGTAGTGCCTGGCAGGGCTCTGGAAACACCATATATTTT

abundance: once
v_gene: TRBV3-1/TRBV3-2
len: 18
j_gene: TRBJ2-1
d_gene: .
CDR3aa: CASSPIHIGDSSYNEQFF
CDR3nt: TGTGCCAGCAGCCCCATTCATATCGGGGATAGCTCCTACAATGAGCAGTTCTTC

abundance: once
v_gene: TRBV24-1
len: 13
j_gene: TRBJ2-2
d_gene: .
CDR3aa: CATAHINTGELFF
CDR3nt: TGTGCCACCGCCCACATTAACACCGGGGAGCTGTTTTTT

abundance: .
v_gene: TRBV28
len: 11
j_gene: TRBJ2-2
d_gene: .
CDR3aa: CASEAPGELFF
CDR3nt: TGTGCCAGCGAGGCCCCCGGGGAGCTGTTTTTT

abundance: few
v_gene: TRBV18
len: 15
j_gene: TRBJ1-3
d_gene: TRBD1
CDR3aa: CASSPGGGPGNTIYF
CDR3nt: TGTGCCAGCTCACCAGGAGGGGGCCCTGGAAACACCATATATTTT

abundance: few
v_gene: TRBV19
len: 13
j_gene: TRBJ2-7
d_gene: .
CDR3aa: CASSPENRGEQYF
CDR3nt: TGTGCCAGTAGTCCGGAGAACCGGGGCGAGCAGTACTTC

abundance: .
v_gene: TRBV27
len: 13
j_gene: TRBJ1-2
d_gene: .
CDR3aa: CASTSNSPYGYTF
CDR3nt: TGTGCCAGCACCTCAAACTCCCCCTATGGCTACACCTTC

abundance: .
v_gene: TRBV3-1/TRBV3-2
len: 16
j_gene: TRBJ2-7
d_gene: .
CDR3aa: CASSRVGGALSYEQYF
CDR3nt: TGTGCCAGCAGCCGGGTAGGGGGTGCCCTCTCCTACGAGCAGTACTTC

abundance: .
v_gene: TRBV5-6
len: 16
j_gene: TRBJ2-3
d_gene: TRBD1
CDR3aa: CASSPGGPGPSDTQYF
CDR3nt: TGTGCCAGCAGCCCAGGGGGCCCTGGGCCTTCAGATACGCAGTATTTT

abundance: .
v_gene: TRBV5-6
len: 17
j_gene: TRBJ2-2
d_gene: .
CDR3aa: CASSSLGLQGNTGELFF
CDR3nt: TGTGCCAGCAGCTCTTTGGGGCTCCAGGGTAACACCGGGGAGCTGTTTTTT

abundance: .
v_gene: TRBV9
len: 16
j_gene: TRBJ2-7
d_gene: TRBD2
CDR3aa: CASSVFRLAGVNEQYF
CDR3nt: TGTGCCAGCAGCGTATTCAGACTAGCGGGAGTCAACGAGCAGTACTTC

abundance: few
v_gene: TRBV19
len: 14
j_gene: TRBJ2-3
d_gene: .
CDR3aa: CASIGPGSTDTQYF
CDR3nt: TGTGCCAGTATTGGTCCAGGGAGCACAGATACGCAGTATTTT

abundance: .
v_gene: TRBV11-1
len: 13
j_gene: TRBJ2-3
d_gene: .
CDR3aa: CASSLGVGHTQYF
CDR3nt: TGTGCCAGCAGCTTAGGTGTGGGGCATACGCAGTATTTT

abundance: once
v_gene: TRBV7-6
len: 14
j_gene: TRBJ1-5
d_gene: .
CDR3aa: CASSLGTGVQPQHF
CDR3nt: TGTGCCAGCAGCTTAGGGACGGGGGTTCAGCCCCAGCATTTT

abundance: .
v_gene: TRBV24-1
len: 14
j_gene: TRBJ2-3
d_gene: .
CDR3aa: CATSPRGAADTQYF
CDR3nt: TGTGCCACCAGTCCCAGGGGCGCGGCAGATACGCAGTATTTT

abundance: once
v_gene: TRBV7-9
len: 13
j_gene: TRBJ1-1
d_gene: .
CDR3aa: CASSLEVQAEAFF
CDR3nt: TGTGCCAGCAGCTTAGAAGTTCAAGCGGAAGCTTTCTTT

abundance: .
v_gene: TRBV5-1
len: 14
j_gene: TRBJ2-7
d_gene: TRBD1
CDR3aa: CASSFGDRSNEQYF
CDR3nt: TGCGCCAGCAGCTTTGGGGACAGGAGCAACGAGCAGTACTTC

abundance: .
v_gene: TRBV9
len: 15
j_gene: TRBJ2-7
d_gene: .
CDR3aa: CASSVGGRGAREQYF
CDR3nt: TGTGCCAGCAGCGTAGGTGGCAGGGGCGCTCGGGAGCAGTACTTC

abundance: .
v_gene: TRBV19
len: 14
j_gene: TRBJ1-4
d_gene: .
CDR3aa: CASTPLGAREKLFF
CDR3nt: TGTGCCAGTACCCCGCTGGGGGCGAGGGAAAAACTGTTTTTT

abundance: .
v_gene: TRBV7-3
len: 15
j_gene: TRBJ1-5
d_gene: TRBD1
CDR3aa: CASSLGTAANQPQHF
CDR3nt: TGTGCCAGCAGTCTTGGGACAGCTGCTAACCAGCCCCAGCATTTT

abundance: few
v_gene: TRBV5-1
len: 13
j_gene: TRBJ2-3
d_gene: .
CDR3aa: CASSTSSTHTQYF
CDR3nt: TGCGCCAGCAGCACATCTAGCACCCATACGCAGTATTTT

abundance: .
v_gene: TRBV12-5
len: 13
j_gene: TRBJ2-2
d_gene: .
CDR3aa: CASGFEDTGELFF
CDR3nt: TGTGCTAGTGGTTTCGAGGACACCGGGGAGCTGTTTTTT